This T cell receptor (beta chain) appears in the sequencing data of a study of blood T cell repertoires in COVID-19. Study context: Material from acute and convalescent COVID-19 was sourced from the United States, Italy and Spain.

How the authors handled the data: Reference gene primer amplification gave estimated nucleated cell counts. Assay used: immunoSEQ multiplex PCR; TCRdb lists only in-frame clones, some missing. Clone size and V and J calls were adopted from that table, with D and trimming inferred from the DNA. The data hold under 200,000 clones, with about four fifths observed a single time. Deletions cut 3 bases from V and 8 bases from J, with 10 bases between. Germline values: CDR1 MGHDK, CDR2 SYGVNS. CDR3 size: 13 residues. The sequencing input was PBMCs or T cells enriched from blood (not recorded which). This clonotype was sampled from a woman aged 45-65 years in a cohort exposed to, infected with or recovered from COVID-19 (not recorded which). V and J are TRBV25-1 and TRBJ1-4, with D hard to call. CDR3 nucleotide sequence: TGTGCCAGCAGTGATGAGGGATGGGAAAAACTGTTTTTT. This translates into CASSDEGWEKLFF.